These T cell receptor beta chains were read from a single sample in a study of blood T cell repertoires in COVID-19. The data were produced by immunoSEQ multiplex PCR, yet TCRdb's version contains in-frame clones alone and is incomplete. The profile shows about 330,000 clones, more than 70% of them singletons. Sequenced material: PBMCs or T cells enriched from blood (not recorded which). These TCRs come from a woman aged 25 to 39 who had recovered from COVID-19. Both conserved end residues are part of each CDR3. The size of a clone is reported for some rows only, either as once, few or many, or as a class for expanded clones.

CDR3: CASSYQANNYGYTF
size: -
V: TRBV6-5
J: TRBJ1-2

CDR3: CASSFDRGNTEAFF
size: -
V: TRBV28
J: TRBJ1-1

CDR3: CASSTTKTGTYGYTF
size: -
V: TRBV9
J: TRBJ1-2

CDR3: CASSPPGGNEQYF
size: -
V: TRBV5-4
J: TRBJ2-7

CDR3: CASSSREPYTEAFF
size: -
V: TRBV5-6
J: TRBJ1-1

CDR3: CASSPGTGATNEKLFF
size: -
V: TRBV2
J: TRBJ1-4

CDR3: CASSPVAGSYEQYF
size: -
V: TRBV5-1
J: TRBJ2-7

CDR3: CASSKSSRVGNSPLHF
size: -
V: TRBV9
J: TRBJ1-6

CDR3: CASSWSGRGESPLHF
size: -
V: TRBV27
J: TRBJ1-6

CDR3: CASSSRQGARNTEAFF
size: -
V: TRBV5-1
J: TRBJ1-1

CDR3: CASSRQGWGYGYTF
size: -
V: TRBV6-5
J: TRBJ1-2

CDR3: CASSRGGPNTEAFF
size: -
V: TRBV5-4
J: TRBJ1-1

CDR3: CASSPGSGEVNEKLFF
size: -
V: TRBV4-1
J: TRBJ1-4

CDR3: CASSFPRDSELGGYTF
size: -
V: TRBV5-4
J: TRBJ1-2

CDR3: CASSTYTEAFF
size: once
V: TRBV2
J: TRBJ1-1

CDR3: CASGNFRGALDYGYTF
size: -
V: TRBV6-5
J: TRBJ1-2

CDR3: CASSAGQSSGNTIYF
size: -
V: TRBV2
J: TRBJ1-3

CDR3: CASRVTEASYGYTF
size: -
V: TRBV2
J: TRBJ1-2

CDR3: CASSELGGRTEAFF
size: once
V: TRBV6-1
J: TRBJ1-1

CDR3: CASSLSGPLLGNGYTF
size: -
V: TRBV27
J: TRBJ1-2

CDR3: CASSPRPREALHF
size: -
V: TRBV12-3/TRBV12-4
J: TRBJ1-6

CDR3: CAWSVLQGPAVRGYTF
size: few
V: TRBV30
J: TRBJ1-2

CDR3: CASSQEQSRINTEAFF
size: -
V: TRBV4-2
J: TRBJ1-1

CDR3: CASSLLRGGTNTEAFF
size: once
V: TRBV5-8
J: TRBJ1-1

CDR3: CASSLGGGQGAF
size: -
V: TRBV7-9
J: TRBJ1-2

CDR3: CASSAQGQGAGSPLHF
size: -
V: TRBV2
J: TRBJ1-6

CDR3: CASSDHRTSGGGGTQYF
size: -
V: TRBV2
J: TRBJ2-3

CDR3: CASSLDRNTYGYTF
size: once
V: TRBV7-2
J: TRBJ1-2

CDR3: CASSIGQGRYEAFF
size: -
V: TRBV19
J: TRBJ1-1

CDR3: CARLRGSHYYGYTF
size: once
V: TRBV7-3
J: TRBJ1-2

CDR3: CSAPTGNEQYF
size: once
V: TRBV20-1
J: TRBJ2-7

CDR3: CAWSPGQGDEAFF
size: -
V: TRBV30
J: TRBJ1-1

CDR3: CASSLGFQRSYNEQFF
size: -
V: TRBV5-6
J: TRBJ2-1

CDR3: CASSNYRAPDTQYF
size: once
V: TRBV7-6
J: TRBJ2-3

CDR3: CASSLEGALNTGELFF
size: -
V: TRBV11-1
J: TRBJ2-2

CDR3: CASSQGDFTGEQFF
size: -
V: TRBV3-1/TRBV3-2
J: TRBJ2-1

CDR3: CASSGDSQETQYF
size: -
V: TRBV5-1
J: TRBJ2-5

CDR3: CSVLDRVSYNEQFF
size: -
V: TRBV29-1
J: TRBJ2-1

CDR3: CAIRGGAGTDTQYF
size: -
V: TRBV10-3
J: TRBJ2-3